What follows is one T cell receptor beta chain and its context. An end of the junction does not agree with germline; a read error may underlie this. The data stem from a study of T-cell memory formation after mild COVID-19. With constant-segment primers, 5'RACE yielded cDNA libraries of TCR alpha and TCR beta that carried sample barcodes and UMIs. MiXCR, run by TCRdb on the 5' RACE reads, gives a single entry per CDR3 protein. The table includes about 340,000 distinct CDR3 sequences, approximately 15% detected once. CDR3 length equals 15 residues. The sequenced material came from PBMCs or a T cell subset sorted from them (not recorded which). The V call is TRBV12-3 or TRBV12-4, the J call TRBJ2-3; 10 positions match TRBD2. This clonotype originated in a man younger than 35 who had mild COVID-19 (a few samples of this study predate the infection). Cell type and time point are not known. CDR3 region: CASTLAGGRTDTQYF. The CDR3 DNA sequence: TGTGCCAGCACTTTAGCGGGGGGCCGAACAGATACGCAGTATTTT.